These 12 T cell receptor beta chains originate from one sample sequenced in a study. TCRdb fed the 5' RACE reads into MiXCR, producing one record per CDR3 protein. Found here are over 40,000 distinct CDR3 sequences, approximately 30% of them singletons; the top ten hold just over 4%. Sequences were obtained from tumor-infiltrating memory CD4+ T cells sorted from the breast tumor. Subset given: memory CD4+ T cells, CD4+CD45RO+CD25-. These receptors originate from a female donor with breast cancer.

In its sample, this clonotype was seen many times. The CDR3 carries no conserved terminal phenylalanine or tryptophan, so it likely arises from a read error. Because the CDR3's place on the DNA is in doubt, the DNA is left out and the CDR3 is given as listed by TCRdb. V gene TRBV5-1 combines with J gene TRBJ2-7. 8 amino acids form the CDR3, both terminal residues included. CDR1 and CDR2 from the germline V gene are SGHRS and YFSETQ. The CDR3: CASSSKHG.

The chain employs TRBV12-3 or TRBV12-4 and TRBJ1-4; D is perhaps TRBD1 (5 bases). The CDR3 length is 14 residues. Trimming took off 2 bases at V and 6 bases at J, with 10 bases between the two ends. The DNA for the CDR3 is TGTGCCAGCAGTTTAAGGGACGGTGATGAAAAACTGTTTTTT. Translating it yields CASSLRDGDEKLFF.

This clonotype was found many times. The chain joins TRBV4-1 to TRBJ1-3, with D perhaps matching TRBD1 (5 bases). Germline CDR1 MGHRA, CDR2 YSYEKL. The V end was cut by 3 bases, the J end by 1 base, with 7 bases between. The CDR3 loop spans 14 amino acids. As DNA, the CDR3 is TGCGCCAGCAGCCACAGGACATCTGGAAACACCATATATTTT. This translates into CASSHRTSGNTIYF.

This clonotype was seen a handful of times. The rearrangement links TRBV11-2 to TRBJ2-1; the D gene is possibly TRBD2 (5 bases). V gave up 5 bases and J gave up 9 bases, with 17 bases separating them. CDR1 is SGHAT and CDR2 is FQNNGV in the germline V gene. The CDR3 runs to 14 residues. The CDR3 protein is CASSIQRGFGEQFF. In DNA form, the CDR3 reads TGTGCCAGCAGCATCCAACGCGGGTTCGGTGAGCAGTTCTTC.

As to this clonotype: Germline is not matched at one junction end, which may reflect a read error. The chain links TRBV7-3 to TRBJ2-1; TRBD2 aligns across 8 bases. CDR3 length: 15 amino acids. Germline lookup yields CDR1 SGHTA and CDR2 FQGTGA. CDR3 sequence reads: CASSLTGLATNEQFF. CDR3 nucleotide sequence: TGTGCCAGCAGCCTAACAGGACTAGCAACCAATGAGCAGTTCTTC.

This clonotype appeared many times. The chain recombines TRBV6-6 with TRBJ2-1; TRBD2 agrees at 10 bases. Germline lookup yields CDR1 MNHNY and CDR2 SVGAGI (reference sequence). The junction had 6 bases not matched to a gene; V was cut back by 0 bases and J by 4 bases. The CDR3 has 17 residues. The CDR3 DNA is TGTGCCAGCAGTTACTCCGGTCTAGCGGGGGTTTACAATGAGCAGTTCTTC. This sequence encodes CASSYSGLAGVYNEQFF.

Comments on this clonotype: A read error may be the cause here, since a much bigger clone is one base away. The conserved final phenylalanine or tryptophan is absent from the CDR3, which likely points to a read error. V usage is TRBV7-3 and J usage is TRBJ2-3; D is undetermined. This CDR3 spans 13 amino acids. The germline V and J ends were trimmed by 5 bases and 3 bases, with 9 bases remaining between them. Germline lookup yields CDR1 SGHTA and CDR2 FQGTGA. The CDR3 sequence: CASSPNPTDTQYL. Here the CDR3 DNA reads TGTGCCAGCAGCCCAAACCCTACAGATACGCAGTATTTG.

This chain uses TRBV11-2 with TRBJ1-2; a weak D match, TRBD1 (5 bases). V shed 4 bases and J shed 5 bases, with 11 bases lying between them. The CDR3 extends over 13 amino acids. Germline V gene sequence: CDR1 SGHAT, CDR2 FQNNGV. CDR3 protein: CASSSKTEYGYTF. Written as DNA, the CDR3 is TGTGCCAGCAGCTCGAAGACAGAATATGGCTACACCTTC. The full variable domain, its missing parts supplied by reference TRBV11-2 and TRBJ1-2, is EAGVAQSPRYKIIEKRQSVAFWCNPISGHATLYWYQQILGQGPKLLIQFQNNGVVDDSQLPKDRFSAERLKGVDSTLKIQPAKLEDSAVYLCASSSKTEYGYTFGSGTRLTVV.

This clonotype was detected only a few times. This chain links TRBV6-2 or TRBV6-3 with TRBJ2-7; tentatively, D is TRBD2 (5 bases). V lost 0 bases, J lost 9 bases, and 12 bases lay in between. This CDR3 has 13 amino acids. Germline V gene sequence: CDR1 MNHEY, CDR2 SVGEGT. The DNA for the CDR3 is TGTGCCAGCAGTTACTCCGAGGGCCTGGGGCAGTACTTC. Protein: CASSYSEGLGQYF.

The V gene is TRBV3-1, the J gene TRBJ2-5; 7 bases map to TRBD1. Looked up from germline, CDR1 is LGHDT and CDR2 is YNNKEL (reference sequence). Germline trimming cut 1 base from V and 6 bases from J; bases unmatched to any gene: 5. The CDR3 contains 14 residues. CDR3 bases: TGTGCCAGCAGCCAAGGACAGGGCCTTCAGACCCAGTACTTC. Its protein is CASSQGQGLQTQYF.

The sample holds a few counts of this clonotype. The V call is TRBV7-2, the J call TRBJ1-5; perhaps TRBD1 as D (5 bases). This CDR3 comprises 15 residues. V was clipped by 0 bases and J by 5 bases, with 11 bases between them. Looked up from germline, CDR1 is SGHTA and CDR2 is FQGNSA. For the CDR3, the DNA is TGTGCCAGCAGCTTAGCTCGGGGCCAGGATCAGCCCCAGCATTTT. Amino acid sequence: CASSLARGQDQPQHF. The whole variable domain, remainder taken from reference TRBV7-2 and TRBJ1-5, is GAGVSQSPSNKVTEKGKDVELRCDPISGHTALYWYRQSLGQGLEFLIYFQGNSAPDKSGLPSDRFSAERTGGSVSTLTIQRTQQEDSAVYLCASSLARGQDQPQHFGDGTRLSIL.

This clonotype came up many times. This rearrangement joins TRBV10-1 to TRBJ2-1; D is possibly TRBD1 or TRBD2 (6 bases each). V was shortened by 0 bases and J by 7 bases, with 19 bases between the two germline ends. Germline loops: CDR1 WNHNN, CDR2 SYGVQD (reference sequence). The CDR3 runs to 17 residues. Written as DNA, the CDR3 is TGCGCCAGCAGTGAGTCGGTATGGGGGGCCCGGAGTAATGAGCAGTTCTTC. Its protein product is CASSESVWGARSNEQFF.